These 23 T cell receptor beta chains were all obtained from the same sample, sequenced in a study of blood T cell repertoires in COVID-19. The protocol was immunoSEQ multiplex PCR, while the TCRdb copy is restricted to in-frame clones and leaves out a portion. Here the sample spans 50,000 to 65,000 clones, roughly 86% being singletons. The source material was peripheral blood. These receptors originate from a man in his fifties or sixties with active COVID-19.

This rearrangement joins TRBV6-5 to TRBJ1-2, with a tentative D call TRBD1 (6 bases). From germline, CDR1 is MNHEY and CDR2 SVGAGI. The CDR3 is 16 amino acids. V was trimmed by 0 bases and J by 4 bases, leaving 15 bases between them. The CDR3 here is CASSYSKGRGSYGYTF. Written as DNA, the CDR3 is TGTGCCAGCAGTTACTCGAAAGGCAGGGGAAGCTATGGCTACACCTTC.

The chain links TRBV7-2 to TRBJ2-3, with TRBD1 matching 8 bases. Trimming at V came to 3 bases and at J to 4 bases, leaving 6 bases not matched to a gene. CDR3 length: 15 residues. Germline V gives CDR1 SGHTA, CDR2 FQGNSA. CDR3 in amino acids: CASSLGTGGADTQYF. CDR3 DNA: TGTGCCAGCAGCTTGGGGACAGGCGGCGCAGATACGCAGTATTTT. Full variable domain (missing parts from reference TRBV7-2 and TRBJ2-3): GAGVSQSPSNKVTEKGKDVELRCDPISGHTALYWYRQSLGQGLEFLIYFQGNSAPDKSGLPSDRFSAERTGGSVSTLTIQRTQQEDSAVYLCASSLGTGGADTQYFGPGTRLTVL.

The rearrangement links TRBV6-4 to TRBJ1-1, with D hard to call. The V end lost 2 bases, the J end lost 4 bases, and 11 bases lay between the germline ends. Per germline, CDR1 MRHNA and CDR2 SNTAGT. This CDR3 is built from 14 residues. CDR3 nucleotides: TGTGCCAGCAGTGACCCTGGGAGGTCCACTGAAGCTTTCTTT. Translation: CASSDPGRSTEAFF.

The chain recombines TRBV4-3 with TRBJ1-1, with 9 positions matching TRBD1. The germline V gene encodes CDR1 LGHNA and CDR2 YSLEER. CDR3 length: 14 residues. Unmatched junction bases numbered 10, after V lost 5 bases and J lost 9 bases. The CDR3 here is CASSWLGTGQKAFF. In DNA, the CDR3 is TGCGCCAGCAGCTGGCTGGGGACAGGGCAAAAAGCTTTCTTT.

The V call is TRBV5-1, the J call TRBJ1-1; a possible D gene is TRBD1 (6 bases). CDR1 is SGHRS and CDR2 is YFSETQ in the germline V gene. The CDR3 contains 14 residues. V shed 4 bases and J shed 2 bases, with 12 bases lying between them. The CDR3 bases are TGCGCCAGCAGCATCCGGGACATTAACACTGAAGCTTTCTTT. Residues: CASSIRDINTEAFF. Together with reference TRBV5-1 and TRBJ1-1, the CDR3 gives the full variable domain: KAGVTQTPRYLIKTRGQQVTLSCSPISGHRSVSWYQQTPGQGLQFLFEYFSETQRNKGNFPGRFSGRQFSNSRSEMNVSTLELGDSALYLCASSIRDINTEAFFGQGTRLTVV.

The CDR3: CASSIGQGNQPQHF. CDR3 DNA sequence: TGTGCCAGTAGTATAGGACAGGGGAACCAGCCCCAGCATTTT. V is TRBV19 and J is TRBJ1-5; 8 bases fit TRBD1. The ends lost 1 base at V and 7 bases at J; junction bases unmatched: 3. The CDR3 extends over 14 amino acids. Germline values: CDR1 LNHDA, CDR2 SQIVND (reference sequence).

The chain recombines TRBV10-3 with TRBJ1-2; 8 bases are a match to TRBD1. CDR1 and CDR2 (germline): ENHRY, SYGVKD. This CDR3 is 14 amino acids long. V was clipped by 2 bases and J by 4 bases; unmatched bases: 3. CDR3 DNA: TGTGCCATCAGTGAGCGCGGACAGGGCTATGGCTACACCTTC. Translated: CAISERGQGYGYTF.

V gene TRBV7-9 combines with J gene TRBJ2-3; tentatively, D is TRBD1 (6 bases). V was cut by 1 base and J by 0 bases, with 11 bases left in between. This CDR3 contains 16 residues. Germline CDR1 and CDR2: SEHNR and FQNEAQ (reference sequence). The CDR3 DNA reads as TGTGCCAGCAGCTTAGATATAGGACAGAGCACAGATACGCAGTATTTT. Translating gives CASSLDIGQSTDTQYF.

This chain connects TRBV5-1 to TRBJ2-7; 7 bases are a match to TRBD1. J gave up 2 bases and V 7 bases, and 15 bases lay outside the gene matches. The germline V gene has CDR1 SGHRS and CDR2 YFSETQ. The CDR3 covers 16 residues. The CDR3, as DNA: TGCGCCAGCCGCCCCCGGTTGGGACAGACCACCTACGAGCAGTACTTC. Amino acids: CASRPRLGQTTYEQYF.

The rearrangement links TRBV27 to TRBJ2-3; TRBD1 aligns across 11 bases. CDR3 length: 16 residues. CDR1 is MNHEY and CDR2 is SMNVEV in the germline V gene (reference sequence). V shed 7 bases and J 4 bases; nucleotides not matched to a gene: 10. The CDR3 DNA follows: TGTGCCAGCACCCCCTTGGGACAGGGGGGACCAGATACGCAGTATTTT. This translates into CASTPLGQGGPDTQYF.

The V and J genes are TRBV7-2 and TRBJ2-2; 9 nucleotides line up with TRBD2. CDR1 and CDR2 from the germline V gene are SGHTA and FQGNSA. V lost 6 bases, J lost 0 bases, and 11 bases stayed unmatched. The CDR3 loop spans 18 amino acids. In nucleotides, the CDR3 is TGTGCCAGCAGTCCCGACTCGGCGGGGGGGACGAACACCGGGGAGCTGTTTTTT. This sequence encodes CASSPDSAGGTNTGELFF.

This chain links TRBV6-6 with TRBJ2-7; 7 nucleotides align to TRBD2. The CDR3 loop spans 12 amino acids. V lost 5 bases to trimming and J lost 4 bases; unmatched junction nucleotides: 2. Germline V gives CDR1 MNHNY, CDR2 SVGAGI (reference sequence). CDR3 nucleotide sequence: TGTGCCAGCAGTGGGGGGGGGTACGAGCAGTACTTC. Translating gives CASSGGGYEQYF.

Written as DNA, the CDR3 is TGTGCCAGCAGCGACGGACAGGGGAATGAAAAACTGTTTTTT. Translated, it gives CASSDGQGNEKLFF. V gene TRBV12-1 combines with J gene TRBJ1-4; TRBD1 is the table's D call and was not checked against the DNA. TRBV12-1 is labeled a pseudogene. The CDR3 covers 14 residues.

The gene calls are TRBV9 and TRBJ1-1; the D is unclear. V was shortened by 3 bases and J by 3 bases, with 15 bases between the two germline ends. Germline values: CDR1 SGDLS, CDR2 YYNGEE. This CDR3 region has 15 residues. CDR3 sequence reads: CASSAAGAGDTEAFF. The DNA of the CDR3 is TGTGCCAGCAGCGCCGCTGGAGCCGGGGACACTGAAGCTTTCTTT.

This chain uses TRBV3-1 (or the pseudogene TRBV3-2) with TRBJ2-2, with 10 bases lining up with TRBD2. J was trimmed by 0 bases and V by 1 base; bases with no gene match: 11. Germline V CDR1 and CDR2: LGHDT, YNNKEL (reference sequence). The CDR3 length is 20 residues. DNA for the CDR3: TGTGCCAGCAGCCAAGTGGTTAGCGGGGGGCTGTTCGCGAACACCGGGGAGCTGTTTTTT. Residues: CASSQVVSGGLFANTGELFF.

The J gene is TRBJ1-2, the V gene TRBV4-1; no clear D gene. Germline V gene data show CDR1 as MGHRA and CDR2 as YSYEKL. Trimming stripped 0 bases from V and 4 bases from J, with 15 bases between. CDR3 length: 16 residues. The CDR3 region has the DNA TGCGCCAGCAGCCAAGATTGGAGCCTCGCTCTCTATGGCTACACCTTC. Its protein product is CASSQDWSLALYGYTF.

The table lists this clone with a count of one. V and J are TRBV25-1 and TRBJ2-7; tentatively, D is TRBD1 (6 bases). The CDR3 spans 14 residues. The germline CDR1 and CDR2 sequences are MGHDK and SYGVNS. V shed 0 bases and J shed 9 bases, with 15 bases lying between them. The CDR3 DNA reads TGTGCCAGCAGTGAATATTACCCTTTAGGGGGGCAGTACTTC. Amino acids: CASSEYYPLGGQYF.

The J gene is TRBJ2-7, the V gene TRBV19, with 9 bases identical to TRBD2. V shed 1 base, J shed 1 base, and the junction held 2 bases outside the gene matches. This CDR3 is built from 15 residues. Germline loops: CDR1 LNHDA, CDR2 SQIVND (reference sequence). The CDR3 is CASSIGSGGSYEQYF. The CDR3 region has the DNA TGTGCCAGTAGTATAGGTAGCGGGGGATCCTACGAGCAGTACTTC.

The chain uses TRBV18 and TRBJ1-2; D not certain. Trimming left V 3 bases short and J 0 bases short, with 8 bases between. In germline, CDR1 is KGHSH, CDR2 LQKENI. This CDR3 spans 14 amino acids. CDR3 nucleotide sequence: TGTGCCAGCTCACCCGAGGGAACTAACTATGGCTACACCTTC. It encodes CASSPEGTNYGYTF.

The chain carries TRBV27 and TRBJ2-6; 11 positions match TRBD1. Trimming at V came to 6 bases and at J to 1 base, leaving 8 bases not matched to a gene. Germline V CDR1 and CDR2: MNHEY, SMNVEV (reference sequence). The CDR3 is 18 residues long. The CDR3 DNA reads TGTGCCAGCAGGGCGGACAGGGGGCGGATTTCTGGGGCCAACGTCCTGACTTTC. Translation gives CASRADRGRISGANVLTF. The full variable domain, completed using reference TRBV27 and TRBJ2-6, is EAQVTQNPRYLITVTGKKLTVTCSQNMNHEYMSWYRQDPGLGLRQIYYSMNVEVTDKGDVPEGYKVSRKEKRNFPLILESPSPNQTSLYFCASRADRGRISGANVLTFGAGSRLTVL.

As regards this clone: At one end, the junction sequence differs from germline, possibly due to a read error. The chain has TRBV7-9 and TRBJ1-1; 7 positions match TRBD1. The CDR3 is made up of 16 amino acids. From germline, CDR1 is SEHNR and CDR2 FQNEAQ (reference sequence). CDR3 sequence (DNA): TGTGCCAGCACCTTAACAGGGGCTCATCGGAACACTGAAGCTTTCTTT. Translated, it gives CASTLTGAHRNTEAFF. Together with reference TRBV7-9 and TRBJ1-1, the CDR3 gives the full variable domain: DTGVSQNPRHKITKRGQNVTFRCDPISEHNRLYWYRQTLGQGPEFLTYFQNEAQLEKSRLLSDRFSAERPKGSFSTLEIQRTEQGDSAMYLCASTLTGAHRNTEAFFGQGTRLTVV.

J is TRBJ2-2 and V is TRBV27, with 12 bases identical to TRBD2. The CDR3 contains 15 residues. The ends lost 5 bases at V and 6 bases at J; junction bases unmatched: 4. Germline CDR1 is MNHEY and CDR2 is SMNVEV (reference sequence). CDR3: CASSLWTSGAGELFF. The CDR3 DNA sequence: TGTGCCAGCAGTCTCTGGACTAGCGGGGCCGGGGAGCTGTTTTTT.

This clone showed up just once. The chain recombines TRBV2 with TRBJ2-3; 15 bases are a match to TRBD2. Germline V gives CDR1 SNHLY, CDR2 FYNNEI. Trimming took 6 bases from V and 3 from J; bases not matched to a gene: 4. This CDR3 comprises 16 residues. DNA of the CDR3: TGTGCCAGCAGGGAGGGGACTAGCGGGGGGACAGATACGCAGTATTTT. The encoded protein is CASREGTSGGTDTQYF.